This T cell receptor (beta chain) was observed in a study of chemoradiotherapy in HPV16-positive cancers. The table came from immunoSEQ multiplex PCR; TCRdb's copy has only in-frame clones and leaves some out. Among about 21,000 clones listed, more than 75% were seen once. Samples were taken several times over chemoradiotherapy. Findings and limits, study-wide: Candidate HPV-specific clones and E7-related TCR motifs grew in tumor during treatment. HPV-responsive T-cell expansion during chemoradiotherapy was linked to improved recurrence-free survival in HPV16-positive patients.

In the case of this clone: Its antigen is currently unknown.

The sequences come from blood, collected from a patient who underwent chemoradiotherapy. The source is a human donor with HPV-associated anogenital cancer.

CDR3 DNA sequence: TGTGCCAGCGGGCCGGACACCGGGGAGCTGTTTTTT. It specifies CASGPDTGELFF. This chain links TRBV2 with TRBJ2-2, with D unclear. The CDR3 contains 12 residues. From germline, CDR1 is SNHLY and CDR2 FYNNEI. Trimming removed 8 bases at V and 3 bases at J, with 7 bases between.